The 24 T cell receptor beta chains reported below all come from one sample, sequenced in a study of metastatic and nonmetastatic thyroid tumors. No treatment of any kind had been given to any patient before thyroid surgery. TCRdb recomputed clones from the PCR reads via MiXCR. The top ten hold 25% to 30% of the sample, which has 24,000 or so clones, approximately 9.9% seen once. The sequencing sample was made of blood. The receptors stem from a female donor with papillary thyroid cancer or a benign thyroid nodule (not recorded which). Some clones in this sample may be carry-over from other donors' samples.

Many counts were recorded for this clone. The chain uses TRBV30 and TRBJ2-4, with a weak D call TRBD1 (6 bases). V lost 2 bases, J lost 10 bases, and 12 bases lay in between. The CDR3 is 12 residues long. CDR1 and CDR2 (germline): GTSNPN, SVGIG (reference sequence). CDR3 sequence: CAWSQGKEIQYF. The CDR3 coding sequence is TGTGCCTGGAGTCAGGGGAAAGAAATTCAGTACTTC.

There are a few counts of this clone. This sequence joins TRBV28 and TRBJ2-7; D gene unclear. The CDR3 spans 18 residues. Between the trimmed V and J ends, which lost 1 base and 3 bases, there was a span of 22 bases. Germline CDR1 reads MDHEN; CDR2 reads SYDVKM. In nucleotides, the CDR3 is TGTGCCAGCAGTTTATTCGTTGACGCCGGCATTGGTGTCTACGAGCAGTACTTC. Translation: CASSLFVDAGIGVYEQYF. The variable domain in full, completed from reference TRBV28 and TRBJ2-7, reads DVKVTQSSRYLVKRTGEKVFLECVQDMDHENMFWYRQDPGLGLRLIYFSYDVKMKEKGDIPEGYSVSREKKERFSLILESASTNQTSMYLCASSLFVDAGIGVYEQYFGPGTRLTVT.

Comment on this clone: A much larger clone sits a single nucleotide away, making a read error possible. The sample contains more than one DNA sequence encoding this CDR3. This chain connects TRBV5-1 to TRBJ2-3; 11 nucleotides agree with TRBD1. Germline-derived CDR1 and CDR2 are SGHRS and YFSETQ. V shed 0 bases, J shed 5 bases, and the junction held 5 bases outside the gene matches. The CDR3 spans 16 residues. As DNA, the CDR3 is TGCGCCAGCAGCTTGGAAGGACAGGGGGCTGGAGATACGCAGTATTTT. Encoded protein: CASSLEGQGAGDTQYF.

The J gene is TRBJ2-5, the V gene TRBV20-1; no firm D call. This CDR3 is built from 11 residues. Germline V gives CDR1 DFQATT, CDR2 SNEGSKA (reference sequence). V gave up 4 bases and J gave up 2 bases, with 5 bases separating them. CDR3 nucleotide sequence: TGCAGTGCTACCGATCAAGAGACCCAGTACTTC. Translated: CSATDQETQYF.

The chain links TRBV4-1 to TRBJ1-6, with 9 positions matching TRBD1. The CDR3 extends over 18 amino acids. CDR1 and CDR2 (germline): MGHRA, YSYEKL. Unmatched junction bases numbered 7, after V lost 4 bases and J lost 0 bases. CDR3 residues: CASSPRQGDSSYNSPLHF. The CDR3 DNA reads as TGCGCCAGCAGCCCAAGACAGGGGGATAGCTCCTATAATTCACCCCTCCACTTT.

This clone was recorded many times. This chain joins TRBV7-6 and TRBJ1-1; 9 bases are shared with TRBD1. V shed 0 bases and J 1 base; nucleotides not matched to a gene: 12. CDR1 and CDR2 from the germline V gene are SGHVS and FNYEAQ. The CDR3 spans 19 residues. CDR3 nucleotide sequence: TGTGCCAGCAGCTTAGCTGGGCTACTACAGGGGGCTAGGAACACTGAAGCTTTCTTT. This gives the protein CASSLAGLLQGARNTEAFF.

J is TRBJ2-7 and V is TRBV7-3; no definite D call. The CDR3 consists of 14 residues. The V end lost 5 bases, the J end lost 4 bases, and 15 bases lay between the germline ends. Per germline, CDR1 SGHTA and CDR2 FQGTGA. CDR3 DNA: TGTGCCAGCAGCCCATCAGGTGGGCGGTACGAGCAGTACTTC. Its protein product is CASSPSGGRYEQYF. The full variable domain, completed using reference TRBV7-3 and TRBJ2-7, is GAGVSQTPSNKVTEKGKYVELRCDPISGHTALYWYRQSLGQGPEFLIYFQGTGAADDSGLPNDRFFAVRPEGSVSTLKIQRTERGDSAVYLCASSPSGGRYEQYFGPGTRLTVT.

Notes on this clone: Relative to the germline gene, one junction end is altered; a read error may explain this. CDR3 coding DNA: TGTGCCTGCAGTCCCGGGGGGCCAGATACGCAGTATTTT. It specifies CACSPGGPDTQYF. J is TRBJ2-3 and V is TRBV27, with D possibly matching TRBD2 (7 bases). The CDR3 runs 13 residues. The germline V gene encodes CDR1 MNHEY and CDR2 SMNVEV (reference sequence).

Of note for this clone: This may stem from a read error, because a much larger clone lies one nucleotide away. The rearrangement links TRBV29-1 to TRBJ1-2, with unresolved D. V was pared by 7 bases and J by 3 bases, with 15 bases between. The CDR3 is 13 amino acids. The germline gives CDR1 SQVTM, CDR2 ANQGSEA. CDR3 in DNA: TGCAGCGGCCTGGGCGGCACAGACTATGGCTACACCTTC. Protein: CSGLGGTDYGYTF.

This clone was observed at least ten times. This rearrangement joins TRBV11-2 to TRBJ2-2, with 9 nucleotides matching TRBD1. Trimming cost V 4 bases and J 6 bases; bases outside gene matches: 9. In germline, CDR1 is SGHAT, CDR2 FQNNGV. The CDR3 runs to 16 residues. The CDR3 bases are TGTGCCAGCAGCTCAAGACCGGGACAGGGTCCCGGGGAGCTGTTTTTT. Translating it yields CASSSRPGQGPGELFF. The full variable domain, its missing parts supplied by reference TRBV11-2 and TRBJ2-2, is EAGVAQSPRYKIIEKRQSVAFWCNPISGHATLYWYQQILGQGPKLLIQFQNNGVVDDSQLPKDRFSAERLKGVDSTLKIQPAKLEDSAVYLCASSSRPGQGPGELFFGEGSRLTVL.

In its sample, this clone is medium-sized. The V and J genes are TRBV28 and TRBJ2-7; maybe TRBD2 (6 bases). CDR1 is MDHEN and CDR2 is SYDVKM in the germline V gene. Deletions cut 5 bases from V and 0 bases from J, with 17 bases between. The CDR3 consists of 16 residues. CDR3 loop: CASSPGTAGSSYEQYF. CDR3 DNA: TGTGCCAGCAGTCCCGGGACGGCCGGGAGCTCCTACGAGCAGTACTTC.

On this clone: A single base separates this from a much larger clone, so it may be a read error. The identical CDR3 is also encoded by other nucleotide sequences in the sample. V gene TRBV5-6 combines with J gene TRBJ1-1, with D possibly being TRBD1 (6 bases). Germline V lookup: CDR1 SGHDT, CDR2 YYEEEE. The CDR3 totals 13 residues. The CDR3 spells CASSSIGGTEAFF. CDR3 bases: TGTGCCAGCAGCAGTATCGGGGGCACTGAGGCTTTCTTT.

This clone was observed many times. The chain is built from TRBV19 and TRBJ1-5; tentative D call: TRBD1 (6 bases). CDR1 is LNHDA and CDR2 is SQIVND in the germline V gene (reference sequence). The CDR3 contains 15 residues. V gave up 7 bases and J gave up 5 bases, with 18 bases separating them. The CDR3 is CASTRGEGGYQPQHF. DNA of the CDR3: TGTGCCAGTACGCGCGGGGAGGGGGGTTATCAGCCCCAGCATTTT.

This clone turned up a few times. The V and J genes are TRBV11-2 and TRBJ2-5; TRBD2 matches at 7 bases. J gave up 5 bases and V 6 bases, and 9 bases lay outside the gene matches. CDR1 SGHAT and CDR2 FQNNGV come from the germline V gene. CDR3 size: 14 residues. The DNA for the CDR3 is TGTGCCAGCAGGCAACCGGGGGGAGCTGAGACCCAGTACTTC. This gives the protein CASRQPGGAETQYF.

This clone was observed at least ten times. V is TRBV5-1 and J is TRBJ2-1, with TRBD2 matching over 8 bases. V shed 0 bases, J shed 1 base, and the junction held 9 bases outside the gene matches. Germline-derived CDR1 and CDR2 are SGHRS and YFSETQ. This CDR3 is built from 18 residues. DNA for the CDR3: TGCGCCAGCAGCTTGGGCCTAGCGGGCCGGACGTCCTACAATGAGCAGTTCTTC. This sequence encodes CASSLGLAGRTSYNEQFF.

This clone was seen at least ten times. This sequence joins TRBV6-2 or TRBV6-3 and TRBJ2-3; the match to TRBD2 covers 10 bases. CDR3 length: 18 residues. Germline CDR1 is MNHEY and CDR2 is SVGEGT. After removal of 7 bases from V and 0 bases from J, the junction contained 13 bases not matched to a gene. This chain's CDR3 is CASKNLRTSGISTDTQYF. The CDR3 DNA is TGTGCCAGCAAAAACCTAAGGACTAGCGGCATCAGCACAGATACGCAGTATTTT.

Judged by abundance, this clone is medium-sized. The chain combines TRBV6-1 with TRBJ1-2, with a tentative D call TRBD1 (6 bases). CDR3 size: 14 residues. Germline CDR1 is MNHNS and CDR2 is SASEGT. Trimming cost V 8 bases and J 5 bases, with 18 bases left between them. The CDR3 spells CASADTGRRYGYTF. CDR3 coding DNA: TGTGCCAGCGCAGACACAGGGAGAAGGTATGGCTACACCTTC.

This clone is medium-sized in the sample. The V and J genes are TRBV27 and TRBJ2-1; possible D gene TRBD1, 6 bases. Per the germline V gene, CDR1 is MNHEY and CDR2 is SMNVEV (reference sequence). The CDR3 length is 15 residues. Trimming removed 5 bases at V and 3 bases at J, with 14 bases between. The CDR3 spells CASSPQGFIYNEQFF. For the CDR3, the DNA is TGTGCCAGCAGTCCCCAGGGGTTCATCTACAATGAGCAGTTCTTC.

This clone was observed at least ten times. The same CDR3 can be traced to other DNA sequences in this sample. The gene calls are TRBV9 and TRBJ2-1, with TRBD2 matching over 8 bases. There are 15 residues in the CDR3. Germline V gene data show CDR1 as SGDLS and CDR2 as YYNGEE. V lost 0 bases to trimming and J lost 7 bases; unmatched junction nucleotides: 6. CDR3 sequence (DNA): TGTGCCAGCAGCGTAGGTAGCGGGGCCCAGAATGAGCAGTTCTTC. This translates into CASSVGSGAQNEQFF.

Note on this clone: This could be a read error, since a much larger clone is one nucleotide away. The V call is TRBV5-6, the J call TRBJ1-2; no clear D. V was shortened by 2 bases and J by 4 bases, with 6 bases between the two germline ends. Germline V CDR1 and CDR2: SGHDT, YYEEEE. The CDR3 totals 12 residues. CDR3 sequence: CASSFDGYGYTF. DNA of the CDR3: TGTGCCAGCAGCTTTGACGGCTATGGCTACACCTTC.

At least ten counts were recorded for this clone. The chain uses TRBV3-1 and TRBJ1-2, with D possibly matching TRBD1 (5 bases). The CDR3 is 15 residues long. CDR1 and CDR2 (germline): LGHDT, YNNKEL (reference sequence). Between the trimmed V and J ends, which lost 4 bases and 1 base, there was a span of 13 bases. CDR3 in DNA: TGTGCCAGCAGCCTCCAGGGTGGGGTTAACTATGGCTACACCTTC. This encodes CASSLQGGVNYGYTF.

Worth noting for this clone: This may be a read error: a much more frequent sequence differs by one nucleotide. The rearrangement joins TRBV18 to TRBJ2-3, with D possibly being TRBD1 (5 bases). The CDR3 sequence is 11 residues long. In germline, CDR1 is KGHSH, CDR2 LQKENI. CDR3 sequence: CASSYTGTQYF. In DNA, the CDR3 is TGTGCCAGCTCATACACAGGTACGCAGTATTTT.

This clone was counted a few times. The chain is built from TRBV4-2 and TRBJ2-3; no firm D call. The CDR3 runs 18 residues. V was pared by 3 bases and J by 3 bases, with 22 bases between. Germline CDR1 is LGHNA and CDR2 is YNFKEQ. For the CDR3, the DNA is TGTGCCAGCAGCCAGGGTTGGGCGGTCAGGCGTGGGACAGATACGCAGTATTTT. Translated: CASSQGWAVRRGTDTQYF.

This clone occurred many times. J is TRBJ2-4 and V is TRBV12-3 or TRBV12-4; D gene ambiguous. The CDR3 covers 15 residues. V shed 6 bases and J shed 3 bases, with 15 bases lying between them. The CDR3 region is CASSPRPLGKNIQYF. In DNA form, the CDR3 reads TGTGCCAGCAGCCCACGACCTCTGGGCAAAAACATTCAGTACTTC.